The next 28 T cell receptor beta chains were all read from a single sample in a study of immune cell composition in non-small cell lung cancer. The repertoire was sequenced with immunoSEQ multiplex PCR; TCRdb's copy has only in-frame clones and lacks some. The sample has 14,000 to 15,000 clones, about two thirds seen once. Sequencing was performed on lung tumor tissue. These receptors were taken from a human donor with non-small cell lung cancer.

The V call is TRBV5-1, the J call TRBJ1-2; D call uncertain. The germline V gene encodes CDR1 SGHRS and CDR2 YFSETQ. The CDR3 length is 15 residues. With 0 bases removed from V and 3 bases from J, the gap between germline ends came to 12 bases. The CDR3 region is CASSLDRQAYYGYTF. CDR3 bases: TGCGCCAGCAGCTTGGATCGGCAGGCTTACTATGGCTACACCTTC.

This clone was found a few times. This sequence joins TRBV2 and TRBJ1-5; 7 nucleotides match TRBD1. Trimming took 4 bases from V and 8 from J; bases not matched to a gene: 5. The germline gives CDR1 SNHLY, CDR2 FYNNEI. The CDR3 is 13 residues long. The DNA for the CDR3 is TGTGCCAGCAGTGGCCTACAGGGGAAGCCCCAGCATTTT. This sequence encodes CASSGLQGKPQHF.

The rearrangement joins TRBV10-3 to TRBJ1-1; 7 bases align to TRBD1. Trimming removed 3 bases from V and 3 bases from J; junction bases left unmatched: 7. The CDR3 totals 15 residues. Germline CDR1 ENHRY, CDR2 SYGVKD. The CDR3 sequence is CAISDPGQWDTEAFF. The CDR3 region has the DNA TGTGCCATCAGTGATCCGGGACAGTGGGACACTGAAGCTTTCTTT.

This clone turned up a few times. The V gene is TRBV4-2, the J gene TRBJ2-2, with 11 bases identical to TRBD1. This CDR3 is built from 16 residues. The V gene's germline CDR1 is LGHNA and CDR2 YNFKEQ. J was trimmed by 3 bases and V by 4 bases; bases with no gene match: 4. CDR3 in DNA: TGTGCCAGCAGCCGATGGACAGGGGGCGACACCGGGGAGCTGTTTTTT. It specifies CASSRWTGGDTGELFF.

The chain is built from TRBV19 and TRBJ1-2; D gene unclear. This CDR3 is 14 amino acids long. The germline V and J ends were trimmed by 6 bases and 3 bases, with 14 bases remaining between them. CDR1 is LNHDA, CDR2 SQIVND, per germline (reference sequence). CDR3 sequence reads: CASRPQDSYYGYTF. For the CDR3, the DNA is TGTGCCAGTAGACCCCAGGACTCCTACTATGGCTACACCTTC. Looking up the rest from reference TRBV19 and TRBJ1-2 gives the full variable domain: DGGITQSPKYLFRKEGQNVTLSCEQNLNHDAMYWYRQDPGQGLRLIYYSQIVNDFQKGDIAEGYSVSREKKESFPLTVTSAQKNPTAFYLCASRPQDSYYGYTFGSGTRLTVV.

V is TRBV4-2 and J is TRBJ2-2; 11 nucleotides line up with TRBD2. V lost 1 base and J lost 8; bases outside the gene matches: 9. The CDR3 is made up of 17 amino acids. CDR1 and CDR2 (germline): LGHNA, YNFKEQ. In nucleotides, the CDR3 is TGTGCCAGCAGCCAAGGGTCTAGCGGGGGGACCAGTGGGGAGCTGTTTTTT. It encodes CASSQGSSGGTSGELFF.

The chain links TRBV6-1 to TRBJ1-3; D gene unclear. Trimming removed 0 bases at V and 0 bases at J, with 12 bases between. The length of the CDR3 is 17 residues. CDR1 is MNHNS and CDR2 is SASEGT in the germline V gene. The CDR3: CASSEAETYSSGNTIYF. CDR3 in DNA: TGTGCCAGCAGTGAAGCCGAAACGTACAGCTCTGGAAACACCATATATTTT.

The chain has TRBV19 and TRBJ1-3, with D possibly being TRBD1 (6 bases). This CDR3 has 14 amino acids. The germline V gene encodes CDR1 LNHDA and CDR2 SQIVND (reference sequence). Trimming shortened V by 5 bases and J by 4 bases, and 12 bases separated the two germline ends. The CDR3 region is CASSFGQPGNTIYF. In nucleotides, the CDR3 is TGTGCCAGTAGTTTTGGACAGCCGGGAAACACCATATATTTT. The variable domain in full, completed from reference TRBV19 and TRBJ1-3, reads DGGITQSPKYLFRKEGQNVTLSCEQNLNHDAMYWYRQDPGQGLRLIYYSQIVNDFQKGDIAEGYSVSREKKESFPLTVTSAQKNPTAFYLCASSFGQPGNTIYFGEGSWLTVV.

This clone is a singleton in its sample. The rearrangement uses TRBV7-7 and TRBJ2-2; the D gene is possibly TRBD2 (6 bases). This CDR3 has 14 amino acids. Germline V gives CDR1 SSHAT, CDR2 FNYEAQ (reference sequence). The CDR3 sequence is CATRRDSNTGELFF. Here the CDR3 DNA reads TGTGCTACCCGTCGGGACTCCAACACCGGGGAGCTGTTTTTT.

The chain links TRBV5-1 to TRBJ2-2; 7 bases map to TRBD2. This CDR3 contains 14 residues. V trimming: 1 base; J trimming: 6 bases; junction bases outside the gene matches: 3. The germline gives CDR1 SGHRS, CDR2 YFSETQ. This CDR3 reads CASSLSGVAGELFF. CDR3 nucleotides: TGCGCCAGCAGCTTGAGCGGGGTGGCCGGGGAGCTGTTTTTT.

This chain joins TRBV5-1 and TRBJ2-7, with a tentative D call TRBD1 (9 bases). Between the trimmed V and J ends, which lost 3 bases and 3 bases, there was a span of 16 bases. The CDR3 consists of 15 residues. CDR1 and CDR2 (germline): SGHRS, YFSETQ. The CDR3, as DNA: TGCGCCAGCAGCTCGGGGGGGACAGGGTTCTACGAGCAGTACTTC. Translating it yields CASSSGGTGFYEQYF.

This chain links TRBV6-1 with TRBJ1-1; 7 nucleotides agree with TRBD1. After removal of 4 bases from V and 4 bases from J, the junction contained 9 bases not matched to a gene. Per the germline V gene, CDR1 is MNHNS and CDR2 is SASEGT. CDR3 length equals 15 residues. The CDR3 DNA is TGTGCCAGCAGTGCGCGACAGGGTGGCGTCACTGAAGCTTTCTTT. This codes for CASSARQGGVTEAFF.

V gene TRBV7-2 combines with J gene TRBJ1-3; 7 bases are shared with TRBD1. Germline CDR1 is SGHTA and CDR2 is FQGNSA. The CDR3 sequence is 16 residues long. The V segment lost 5 bases and the J segment 2 bases; nucleotides outside the gene matches: 9. The CDR3 reads CASSHVPGQPGNTIYF. The CDR3 DNA reads as TGTGCCAGCAGCCACGTGCCGGGACAGCCTGGAAACACCATATATTTT.

The chain joins TRBV7-3 to TRBJ2-1; the D gene is possibly TRBD2 (6 bases). This CDR3 contains 19 residues. V lost 1 base and J 5 bases, leaving 24 bases between the germline ends. Looked up from germline, CDR1 is SGHTA and CDR2 is FQGTGA. CDR3 DNA sequence: TGTGCCAGCAGCTTAAAACCCCCTACCGGGGGATGGGCCCACAATGAGCAGTTCTTC. This encodes CASSLKPPTGGWAHNEQFF.

This clone was observed a handful of times. V usage is TRBV19 and J usage is TRBJ1-2; D ambiguous. Trimming stripped 6 bases from V and 8 bases from J, with 19 bases between. The CDR3 totals 14 residues. The germline CDR1 and CDR2 sequences are LNHDA and SQIVND (reference sequence). The CDR3 bases are TGTGCCAGTAGGGACCGGGTAGCGACTGGGGGCTACACCTTC. Its translation: CASRDRVATGGYTF.

The V and J genes are TRBV4-1 and TRBJ2-1; the D gene is possibly TRBD1 (5 bases). V gave up 5 bases and J gave up 4 bases, with 15 bases separating them. From germline, CDR1 is MGHRA and CDR2 YSYEKL. The CDR3 runs to 15 residues. The CDR3 DNA is TGCGCCAGCAGCGCCAGGGAATTTCTTTACAATGAGCAGTTCTTC. Protein sequence: CASSAREFLYNEQFF.

A few counts support this clone. The chain couples TRBV11-2 to TRBJ2-2, with TRBD1 identical over 9 bases. There are 18 residues in the CDR3. Losses at the gene ends were 8 bases for V and 4 bases for J; bases not matched to a gene: 17. Germline V CDR1 and CDR2: SGHAT, FQNNGV. The CDR3: CASRRTGGGTLPTGELFF. CDR3 nucleotide sequence: TGTGCCAGCCGGCGAACAGGGGGCGGGACCCTACCCACCGGGGAGCTGTTTTTT. Combining the CDR3 with reference TRBV11-2 and TRBJ2-2 gives the whole variable domain EAGVAQSPRYKIIEKRQSVAFWCNPISGHATLYWYQQILGQGPKLLIQFQNNGVVDDSQLPKDRFSAERLKGVDSTLKIQPAKLEDSAVYLCASRRTGGGTLPTGELFFGEGSRLTVL.

The chain joins TRBV5-1 to TRBJ2-4, with 7 bases identical to TRBD1. Germline V CDR1 and CDR2: SGHRS, YFSETQ. V was clipped by 3 bases and J by 8 bases; unmatched bases: 8. This CDR3 is 14 amino acids long. The CDR3: CASSSDRDGDIQYF. The CDR3 region has the DNA TGCGCCAGCAGCTCAGACAGGGATGGGGACATTCAGTACTTC.

This clone was detected only a few times. The chain recombines TRBV11-3 with TRBJ2-1; 12 bases line up with TRBD2. The CDR3 spans 15 residues. Germline V gives CDR1 SGHNT, CDR2 YENEEA. V shed 4 bases and J 7 bases; nucleotides not matched to a gene: 5. CDR3 loop: CASSSSGGAGNEQFF. The CDR3 DNA follows: TGTGCCAGCAGCTCTAGCGGGGGGGCAGGAAATGAGCAGTTCTTC.

The chain carries TRBV9 and TRBJ2-5; 7 bases agree with TRBD1. V trimming: 2 bases; J trimming: 2 bases; junction bases outside the gene matches: 6. Germline CDR1 SGDLS, CDR2 YYNGEE. CDR3 length: 15 residues. CDR3 nucleotides: TGTGCCAGCAGCGTGGCCTGGGACAGTCAAGAGACCCAGTACTTC. This encodes CASSVAWDSQETQYF.

The chain employs TRBV7-3 and TRBJ2-1; TRBD2 agrees at 13 bases. The CDR3 is 15 residues long. Germline values: CDR1 SGHTA, CDR2 FQGTGA. J was trimmed by 8 bases and V by 4 bases; bases with no gene match: 5. The DNA for the CDR3 is TGTGCCAGCAGCTCAACTAGCGGGGGGGGCTATGAGCAGTTCTTC. This encodes CASSSTSGGGYEQFF. The full variable domain, in which reference TRBV7-3 and TRBJ2-1 provide the parts outside the CDR3, is GAGVSQTPSNKVTEKGKYVELRCDPISGHTALYWYRQSLGQGPEFLIYFQGTGAADDSGLPNDRFFAVRPEGSVSTLKIQRTERGDSAVYLCASSSTSGGGYEQFFGPGTRLTVL.

The CDR3 protein is CASSLGAAFSNQPQHF. The CDR3, as DNA: TGTGCCAGCAGCTTAGGGGCAGCCTTTAGCAATCAGCCCCAGCATTTT. The chain carries TRBV7-3 and TRBJ1-5; a weak D match, TRBD1 (5 bases). Trimming shortened V by 2 bases and J by 0 bases, and 11 bases separated the two germline ends. There are 16 residues in the CDR3. CDR1 is SGHTA and CDR2 is FQGTGA in the germline V gene.

The chain employs TRBV7-8 and TRBJ2-7, with D uncertain. This CDR3 comprises 14 residues. V lost 1 base, J lost 3 bases, and 10 bases lay in between. Germline-derived CDR1 and CDR2 are SGHVS and FQNEAQ. The CDR3 reads CASSLEPNYYEQYF. The CDR3 DNA reads as TGTGCCAGCAGCTTAGAGCCAAATTACTACGAGCAGTACTTC. The whole variable domain, remainder taken from reference TRBV7-8 and TRBJ2-7, is GAGVSQSPRYKVAKRGQDVALRCDPISGHVSLFWYQQALGQGPEFLTYFQNEAQLDKSGLPSDRFFAERPEGSVSTLKIQRTQQEDSAVYLCASSLEPNYYEQYFGPGTRLTVT.

V is TRBV5-6 and J is TRBJ1-1; no clear D gene. The length of the CDR3 is 12 residues. Trimming took off 1 base at V and 5 bases at J, with 6 bases between the two ends. Per germline, CDR1 SGHDT and CDR2 YYEEEE. This chain's CDR3 is CASSLTGTEAFF. For the CDR3, the DNA is TGTGCCAGCAGCTTGACGGGGACTGAAGCTTTCTTT.

This clone was seen more than once but under ten times. This chain links TRBV2 with TRBJ1-1; TRBD1 agrees at 9 bases. Per germline, CDR1 SNHLY and CDR2 FYNNEI. This CDR3 has 14 amino acids. The V gene end was trimmed by 6 bases and the J gene end by 7 bases; junction bases not matched to a gene: 9. CDR3 sequence: CASSGTRTGVEAFF. For the CDR3, the DNA is TGTGCCAGCAGCGGGACGAGGACAGGGGTTGAAGCTTTCTTT.

This clone was seen only a few times. The V and J genes are TRBV19 and TRBJ1-5; D unresolved. From germline, CDR1 is LNHDA and CDR2 SQIVND (reference sequence). The CDR3 spans 15 residues. With 1 base removed from V and 3 bases from J, the gap between germline ends came to 10 bases. CDR3 DNA: TGTGCCAGTAGTATAGCACAGATATTCAATCAGCCCCAGCATTTT. It specifies CASSIAQIFNQPQHF.

This chain links TRBV7-9 with TRBJ1-6; D gene unclear. Germline V lookup: CDR1 SEHNR, CDR2 FQNEAQ (reference sequence). Trimming left V 5 bases short and J 7 bases short, with 9 bases between. The CDR3 runs to 13 residues. This CDR3 is CASSDRLNSPLHF. The CDR3 DNA is TGTGCCAGCAGCGACCGACTCAATTCACCCCTCCACTTT.

This clone was recorded only once. This chain joins TRBV19 and TRBJ2-3; 8 bases align to TRBD2. The germline CDR1 and CDR2 sequences are LNHDA and SQIVND (reference sequence). The CDR3 consists of 13 residues. V was clipped by 5 bases and J by 8 bases; unmatched bases: 6. In nucleotides, the CDR3 is TGTGCCAGTAGTCCCGAGCGGGGGACTACGCAGTATTTT. This sequence encodes CASSPERGTTQYF.